The next 27 T cell receptor beta chains were all read from a single sample in a study of blood T cell repertoires in COVID-19. This table comes from immunoSEQ multiplex PCR, and its TCRdb copy is limited to in-frame clones, with some not included. The data contain 150,000 or so clones, roughly four fifths of them singletons. Sequenced input: peripheral blood. These receptor sequences come from a woman aged 45 to 65 with active or convalescent COVID-19.

This rearrangement joins TRBV28 to TRBJ2-3; the match to TRBD2 covers 7 bases. The germline V gene encodes CDR1 MDHEN and CDR2 SYDVKM. The CDR3 consists of 13 residues. Germline trimming cut 10 bases from V and 2 bases from J; bases unmatched to any gene: 6. The CDR3 loop is CATGDYLTDTQYF. The DNA of the CDR3 is TGTGCCACCGGGGACTACCTCACAGATACGCAGTATTTT.

This rearrangement joins TRBV28 to TRBJ2-7; 7 bases are shared with TRBD1. The V gene's germline CDR1 is MDHEN and CDR2 SYDVKM. There are 13 residues in the CDR3. Trimming cost V 7 bases and J 7 bases; bases outside gene matches: 10. The CDR3 DNA reads as TGTGCCAGCACCCCCGACAGGGTGGAAGAGCAGTACTTC. Translated, it gives CASTPDRVEEQYF.

The V gene is TRBV14, the J gene TRBJ1-2; D possibly corresponds to TRBD1 (6 bases). Trimming left V 0 bases short and J 4 bases short, with 9 bases between. From germline, CDR1 is SGHDN and CDR2 FVKESK. This CDR3 is built from 14 residues. The CDR3 DNA reads as TGTGCCAGCAGCCAAGACACAGGGAGCTATGGCTACACCTTC. Amino acids: CASSQDTGSYGYTF.

The genes are TRBV12-3 or TRBV12-4 and TRBJ1-2; weak D call: TRBD1 (5 bases). This CDR3 is 13 amino acids long. Trimming took 6 bases from V and 3 from J, leaving 11 bases between them. For the CDR3, the DNA is TGTGCCAGCAGCGGGGGGGAGGACTATGGCTACACCTTC. This codes for CASSGGEDYGYTF.

The chain recombines TRBV15 with TRBJ2-5; D possibly corresponds to TRBD2 (6 bases). This CDR3 region has 15 residues. V was shortened by 1 base and J by 5 bases, with 14 bases between the two germline ends. Germline V lookup: CDR1 LNHNV, CDR2 YYDKDF (reference sequence). The CDR3 nucleotides read TGTGCCACCAGCAGAGGTCTCGCTAGCGTTGAGACCCAGTACTTC. Encoded protein: CATSRGLASVETQYF.

The rearrangement joins TRBV7-2 to TRBJ1-6; D perhaps matches TRBD1 (5 bases). CDR3 length equals 14 residues. Trimming removed 7 bases at V and 4 bases at J, with 11 bases between. Germline CDR1 is SGHTA and CDR2 is FQGNSA. The DNA for the CDR3 is TGTGCCAGCAAGATCCAGGGATATAATTCACCCCTCCACTTT. This encodes CASKIQGYNSPLHF.

This clone was detected many times. The rearrangement joins TRBV6-7 to TRBJ2-7; TRBD2 is a possible D gene (6 bases). TRBV6-7 has ORF status, its function being uncertain. This CDR3 is 16 amino acids long. Trimming removed 6 bases at V and 0 bases at J, with 18 bases between. The CDR3 loop reads CASSPPSGEHSYEQYF. The CDR3 DNA reads TGTGCCAGCAGCCCCCCTTCGGGGGAGCACTCCTACGAGCAGTACTTC.

The chain has TRBV3-1 (or the pseudogene TRBV3-2) and TRBJ2-7; 9 positions agree with TRBD2. There are 15 residues in the CDR3. Per the germline V gene, CDR1 is LGHDT and CDR2 is YNNKEL (reference sequence). J was trimmed by 5 bases and V by 4 bases; bases with no gene match: 9. The CDR3 DNA follows: TGTGCCAGCAGCCTCATCGGGACTAGCCTTGACGAGCAGTACTTC. Encoded protein: CASSLIGTSLDEQYF.

This chain uses TRBV6-2 or TRBV6-3 with TRBJ2-1, with 9 nucleotides matching TRBD1. The CDR3 sequence is 14 residues long. Looked up from germline, CDR1 is MNHEY and CDR2 is SVGEGT. V lost 4 bases and J lost 6; bases outside the gene matches: 4. CDR3 coding DNA: TGTGCCAGCAGTTGGGACAGGGTCTTCAATGAGCAGTTCTTC. This gives the protein CASSWDRVFNEQFF.

The chain couples TRBV11-3 to TRBJ1-1, with a tentative D call TRBD1 (6 bases). Trimming stripped 5 bases from V and 1 base from J, with 8 bases between. The CDR3 has 13 residues. The V gene's germline CDR1 is SGHNT and CDR2 YENEEA. The CDR3 DNA is TGTGCCAGCAGCCTACAGGGGAACACTGAAGCTTTCTTT. Its protein is CASSLQGNTEAFF.

The gene calls are TRBV6-5 and TRBJ1-2, with 7 bases identical to TRBD1. V was pared by 6 bases and J by 6 bases, with 10 bases of the junction left unmatched. This CDR3 has 14 residues. The germline V gene has CDR1 MNHEY and CDR2 SVGAGI. DNA of the CDR3: TGTGCCAGCAGACCGGACAGGACCCCCCATGGCTACACCTTC. The encoded protein is CASRPDRTPHGYTF.

The chain combines TRBV30 with TRBJ2-7; 11 bases are a match to TRBD2. This CDR3 comprises 14 residues. The V and J ends lost 6 bases and 4 bases, in that order; junction bases with no gene match: 8. CDR1 is GTSNPN, CDR2 SVGIG, per germline (reference sequence). CDR3 nucleotides: TGTGCCTGCCTCTCTAGCGGGAGGAATTACGAGCAGTACTTC. Its protein is CACLSSGRNYEQYF.

J is TRBJ1-1 and V is TRBV6-2 or TRBV6-3, with no clear D. Trimming shortened V by 5 bases and J by 5 bases, and 21 bases separated the two germline ends. The CDR3 spans 16 residues. Germline CDR1 MNHEY, CDR2 SVGEGT. CDR3 residues: CASSLSTTRLRTEAFF. The DNA for the CDR3 is TGTGCCAGCAGTCTGTCGACTACTAGATTGCGAACTGAAGCTTTCTTT.

The chain links TRBV9 to TRBJ2-7; 10 nucleotides align to TRBD1. Looked up from germline, CDR1 is SGDLS and CDR2 is YYNGEE. With V trimmed by 4 bases and J by 3 bases, 4 bases remained unmatched. The CDR3 sequence is 14 residues long. This CDR3 is CASSLRDRGYEQYF. DNA for the CDR3: TGTGCCAGCAGCCTCCGGGACAGGGGCTACGAGCAGTACTTC.

V gene TRBV7-2 combines with J gene TRBJ2-3, with 8 positions matching TRBD2. The CDR3 totals 13 residues. V trimming: 3 bases; J trimming: 7 bases; junction bases outside the gene matches: 3. Germline lookup yields CDR1 SGHTA and CDR2 FQGNSA. The DNA for the CDR3 is TGTGCCAGCAGCTTGCGGGGGGTATATACGCAGTATTTT. Translated, it gives CASSLRGVYTQYF. The full variable domain, with the rest looked up from reference TRBV7-2 and TRBJ2-3, is GAGVSQSPSNKVTEKGKDVELRCDPISGHTALYWYRQSLGQGLEFLIYFQGNSAPDKSGLPSDRFSAERTGGSVSTLTIQRTQQEDSAVYLCASSLRGVYTQYFGPGTRLTVL.

The chain joins TRBV3-1 (or the pseudogene TRBV3-2) to TRBJ2-1; perhaps TRBD1 as D (5 bases). The V end lost 1 base, the J end lost 7 bases, and 14 bases lay between the germline ends. Germline lookup yields CDR1 LGHDT and CDR2 YNNKEL (reference sequence). This CDR3 has 15 residues. The CDR3 here is CASSQGVRAGNEQFF. Written as DNA, the CDR3 is TGTGCCAGCAGCCAAGGGGTCCGCGCAGGGAATGAGCAGTTCTTC.

The chain employs TRBV19 and TRBJ2-1; perhaps TRBD2 as D (7 bases). The CDR3 runs to 15 residues. Germline values: CDR1 LNHDA, CDR2 SQIVND (reference sequence). V dropped 1 base and J dropped 10 bases, with 17 bases sitting between them. This chain's CDR3 is CASSIVEGGPREQFF. CDR3 sequence (DNA): TGTGCCAGTAGTATAGTGGAGGGGGGGCCTAGGGAGCAGTTCTTC.

This sequence joins TRBV6-5 and TRBJ1-4; unclear D gene. The CDR3 consists of 13 residues. The V gene lost 8 bases and the J gene lost 5 bases, with 12 bases spanning the gap. Germline V gene data show CDR1 as MNHEY and CDR2 as SVGAGI. CDR3 DNA: TGTGCCAGCCGAATACGGGAGAATGAAAAACTGTTTTTT. This translates into CASRIRENEKLFF.

The count of this clone is one. J is TRBJ2-1 and V is TRBV19; 9 nucleotides align to TRBD2. V dropped 1 base and J dropped 4; count of bases not matched to a gene: 5. Germline CDR1 LNHDA, CDR2 SQIVND (reference sequence). This CDR3 comprises 16 residues. The CDR3 nucleotides read TGTGCCAGTAGTATAGGGACGAGCGGGGGGTACAATGAGCAGTTCTTC. Its protein is CASSIGTSGGYNEQFF.

J is TRBJ2-2 and V is TRBV5-1; 11 nucleotides line up with TRBD1. Germline lookup yields CDR1 SGHRS and CDR2 YFSETQ. Unmatched junction bases numbered 4, after V lost 1 base and J lost 5 bases. This CDR3 region has 16 residues. CDR3 DNA sequence: TGCGCCAGCAGCTTGTTGGGACAGGGGGTAACCGGGGAGCTGTTTTTT. Protein product: CASSLLGQGVTGELFF.

V and J are TRBV29-1 and TRBJ2-5; 8 bases fit TRBD2. The germline V gene has CDR1 SQVTM and CDR2 ANQGSEA. After removal of 3 bases from V and 5 bases from J, the junction contained 11 bases not matched to a gene. CDR3 size: 15 residues. CDR3 sequence (DNA): TGCAGCGTTGATGGGCTAGCGGGTGGGGGGGAGACCCAGTACTTC. Amino acids: CSVDGLAGGGETQYF.

The chain combines TRBV25-1 with TRBJ1-2; D not resolved. CDR1 and CDR2 from the germline V gene are MGHDK and SYGVNS. V gave up 1 base and J gave up 2 bases, with 8 bases separating them. This CDR3 contains 14 residues. The CDR3 protein is CASSELGGNYGYTF. In DNA form, the CDR3 reads TGTGCCAGCAGTGAATTGGGAGGGAACTATGGCTACACCTTC.

V gene TRBV19 combines with J gene TRBJ1-2; D is ambiguous. The length of the CDR3 is 15 residues. The germline gives CDR1 LNHDA, CDR2 SQIVND (reference sequence). Trimming took off 0 bases at V and 6 bases at J, with 14 bases between the two ends. CDR3 DNA sequence: TGTGCCAGTAGTATAGATCGCGTACAGTTGGATGGCTACACCTTC. It encodes CASSIDRVQLDGYTF.

J is TRBJ1-2 and V is TRBV6-5, with 7 nucleotides matching TRBD1. CDR3 length equals 16 residues. Germline V gene sequence: CDR1 MNHEY, CDR2 SVGAGI. The V gene end was trimmed by 4 bases and the J gene end by 3 bases; junction bases not matched to a gene: 11. CDR3 residues: CASSSGRHRGDYGYTF. The CDR3 nucleotides read TGTGCCAGCAGTTCCGGGAGACACAGGGGAGACTATGGCTACACCTTC.

The gene calls are TRBV5-1 and TRBJ2-1; 7 bases agree with TRBD2. The germline V gene has CDR1 SGHRS and CDR2 YFSETQ. CDR3 length: 15 residues. V trimming: 4 bases; J trimming: 4 bases; junction bases outside the gene matches: 8. The CDR3, as DNA: TGCGCCAGCAGCGTTAACGGGGGGTTTTACAATGAGCAGTTCTTC. Amino acid sequence: CASSVNGGFYNEQFF.

V gene TRBV3-1 (or the pseudogene TRBV3-2) combines with J gene TRBJ1-2; 7 nucleotides agree with TRBD1. The V gene's germline CDR1 is LGHDT and CDR2 YNNKEL (reference sequence). This CDR3 is 15 amino acids long. V dropped 2 bases and J dropped 3; count of bases not matched to a gene: 6. The CDR3 nucleotides read TGTGCCAGCAGCCAATGGCAGGGGGTGGACTATGGCTACACCTTC. Its protein is CASSQWQGVDYGYTF.

This clone has just one count. This chain links TRBV27 with TRBJ1-2; D is unclear. CDR1 and CDR2 from the germline V gene are MNHEY and SMNVEV (reference sequence). The germline V and J ends were trimmed by 0 bases and 4 bases, with 18 bases remaining between them. CDR3 length equals 17 residues. CDR3 protein: CASSLSHTSFSPYGYTF. Here the CDR3 DNA reads TGTGCCAGCAGTTTATCTCACACATCATTTTCCCCCTATGGCTACACCTTC.